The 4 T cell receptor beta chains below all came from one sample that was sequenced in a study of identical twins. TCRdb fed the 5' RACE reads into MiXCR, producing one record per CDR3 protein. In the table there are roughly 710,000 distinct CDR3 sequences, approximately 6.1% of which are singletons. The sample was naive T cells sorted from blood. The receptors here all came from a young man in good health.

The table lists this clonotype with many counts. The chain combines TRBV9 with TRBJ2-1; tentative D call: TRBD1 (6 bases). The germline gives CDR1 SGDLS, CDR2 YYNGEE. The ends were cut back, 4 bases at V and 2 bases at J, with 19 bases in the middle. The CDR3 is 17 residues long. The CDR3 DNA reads TGTGCCAGCAGCCACAGGGAAGGTATGGGCGCCTACAATGAGCAGTTCTTC. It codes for CASSHREGMGAYNEQFF.

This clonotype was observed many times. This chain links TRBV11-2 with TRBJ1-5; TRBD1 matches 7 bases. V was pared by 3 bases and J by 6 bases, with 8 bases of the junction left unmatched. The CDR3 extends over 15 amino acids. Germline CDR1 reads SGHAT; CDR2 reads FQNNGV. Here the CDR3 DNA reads TGTGCCAGCAGCTTGACAGGGTCCCTCGGTCAGCCCCAGCATTTT. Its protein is CASSLTGSLGQPQHF. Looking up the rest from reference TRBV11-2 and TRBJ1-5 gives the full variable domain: EAGVAQSPRYKIIEKRQSVAFWCNPISGHATLYWYQQILGQGPKLLIQFQNNGVVDDSQLPKDRFSAERLKGVDSTLKIQPAKLEDSAVYLCASSLTGSLGQPQHFGDGTRLSIL.

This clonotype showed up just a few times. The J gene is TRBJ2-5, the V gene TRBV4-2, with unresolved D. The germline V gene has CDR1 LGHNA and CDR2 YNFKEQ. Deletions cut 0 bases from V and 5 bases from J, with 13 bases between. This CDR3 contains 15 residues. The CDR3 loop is CASSQDQVTRETQYF. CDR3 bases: TGTGCCAGCAGCCAAGATCAGGTGACGCGGGAGACCCAGTACTTC.

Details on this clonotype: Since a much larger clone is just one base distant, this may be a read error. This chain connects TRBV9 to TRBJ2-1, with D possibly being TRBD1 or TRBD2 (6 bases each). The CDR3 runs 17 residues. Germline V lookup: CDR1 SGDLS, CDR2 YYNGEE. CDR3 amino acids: CASGVGGGSLSYNEQFF. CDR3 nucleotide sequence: TGTGCCAGCGGCGTAGGAGGGGGGTCTCTCTCCTACAATGAGCAGTTCTTC.